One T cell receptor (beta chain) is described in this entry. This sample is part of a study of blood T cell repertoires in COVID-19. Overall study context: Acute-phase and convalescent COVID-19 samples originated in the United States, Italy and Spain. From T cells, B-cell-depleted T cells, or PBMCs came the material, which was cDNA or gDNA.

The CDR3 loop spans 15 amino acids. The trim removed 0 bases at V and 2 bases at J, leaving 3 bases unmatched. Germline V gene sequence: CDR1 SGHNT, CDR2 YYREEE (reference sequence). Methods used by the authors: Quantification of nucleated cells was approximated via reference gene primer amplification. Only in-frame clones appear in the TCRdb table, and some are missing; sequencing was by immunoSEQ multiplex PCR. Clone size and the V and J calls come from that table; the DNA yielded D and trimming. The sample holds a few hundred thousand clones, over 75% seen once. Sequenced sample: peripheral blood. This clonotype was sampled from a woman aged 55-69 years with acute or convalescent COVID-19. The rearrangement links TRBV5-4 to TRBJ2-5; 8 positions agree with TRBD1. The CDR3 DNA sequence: TGTGCCAGCAGCTTGGGACAGGGGCAACAAGAGACCCAGTACTTC. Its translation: CASSLGQGQQETQYF.